The 12 T cell receptor beta chains in this list originate from one sample, sequenced in a study of tissue T cells after allogeneic stem cell transplantation. Method: immunoSEQ multiplex PCR; TCRdb's copy keeps in-frame clones and lacks some. There are about 48,000 clones in the sample; over 70% occur only once, and around 0.5% lies in the top ten. Sequencing was performed on sorted cells pooled from one or two spleens. The source is a pool of C57BL/6 mice in good health.

With regard to this clone: The gene names here belong to mouse. From the germline J gene comes the end of the CDR3, since the read stops 1 residue before it. The chain employs TRBV14 and TRBJ2-7, with TRBD2 matching over 11 bases. In germline, CDR1 is SGHDT, CDR2 FRDEAV. The CDR3 loop spans 15 amino acids. Trimming took 4 bases from V and 4 from J; bases not matched to a gene: 7. CDR3 DNA, as far as it was read: TGTGCCAGCAGTCCCCTCGACTGGGGGGGATATGAACAGTAC. Translation: CASSPLDWGGYEQY. The complete CDR3 protein is CASSPLDWGGYEQYF. The full variable domain, completed using reference TRBV14 and TRBJ2-7, is EAGVTQSPRYAVLQEGQAVSFWCDPISGHDTLYWYQQPRDQGPQLLVYFRDEAVIDNSQLPSDRFSAVRPKGTNSTLKIQSAKQGDTATYLCASSPLDWGGYEQYFGPGTRLTVL.

This clone has a single count. Here the gene names and germline are mouse. The sequence runs out 1 residue before the end of the CDR3; the remainder is reconstructed from the germline J gene. The rearrangement joins TRBV13-2 to TRBJ2-5; 14 bases align to TRBD2. Unmatched junction bases numbered 5, after V lost 3 bases and J lost 2 bases. This CDR3 contains 17 residues. CDR1 is NNHNN and CDR2 is SYGAGS in the germline V gene (reference sequence). CDR3 loop: CASGGGLGGRFQDTQYF. The CDR3 DNA, read in part, is TGTGCCAGCGGTGGGGGACTGGGGGGGCGCTTCCAAGACACCCAGTAC.

As to this clone: Here the gene names and germline are mouse. Read data end 1 residue before the CDR3 end; the end is taken from the germline J gene. The genes are TRBV19 and TRBJ2-5, with a tentative D call TRBD1 (5 bases). The CDR3 spans 15 residues. Germline values: CDR1 FNHDT, CDR2 SITEND (reference sequence). V lost 4 bases and J 0 bases, leaving 12 bases between the germline ends. CDR3 DNA (partial): TGTGCCAGCAGTCGACAGCCCTTTAACCAAGACACCCAGTAC. Protein product: CASSRQPFNQDTQY. In full, the CDR3 is CASSRQPFNQDTQYF.

With respect to this clone: Gene names refer to mouse genes. The read terminates 1 residue before the CDR3 end, so the remaining end is supplied by the germline J gene. This chain uses TRBV26 with TRBJ2-4; 7 nucleotides match TRBD2. V dropped 7 bases and J dropped 4; count of bases not matched to a gene: 2. Germline CDR1 reads KGHPV; CDR2 reads FQNQEV (reference sequence). The CDR3 has 12 residues. The DNA read from the CDR3 is TGTGCCAGCACGGGACTGAAAAACACCTTGTAC. Residues: CASTGLKNTLY. The full CDR3 reads CASTGLKNTLYF.

Concerning this clone: Gene names follow the mouse nomenclature. Coverage ceases 1 residue before the CDR3 finishes, and the germline J gene fills in the end. This chain joins TRBV4 and TRBJ1-1; 7 bases agree with TRBD1. CDR3 length: 14 amino acids. Losses at the gene ends were 4 bases for V and 2 bases for J; bases not matched to a gene: 4. The V gene's germline CDR1 is LGHDT and CDR2 YNNKQL (reference sequence). The covered CDR3 bases are TGTGCCAGCAGCTTCCGGGACAGTAACACAGAAGTCTTC. This translates into CASSFRDSNTEVF. The entire CDR3 protein is CASSFRDSNTEVFF.

A word on this clone: Gene labels here are mouse ones. The read gets to within 1 residue of the CDR3 end, and the germline J gene fills in the rest. The chain couples TRBV16 to TRBJ2-5; 11 nucleotides match TRBD2. Germline CDR1 and CDR2: SGHSA and FRNQAP. The J segment lost 0 bases and the V segment lost 5 bases, leaving 4 bases of the junction unmatched. This CDR3 spans 16 amino acids. This CDR3 is CASSRGLGVNQDTQYF. The part of the CDR3 DNA that was read is TGTGCAAGCAGCCGGGGACTGGGGGTTAACCAAGACACCCAGTAC.

With regard to this clone: Gene names refer to mouse genes. With the read ending 1 residue before the CDR3 end, the germline J gene is used to fill in that end. V gene TRBV2 combines with J gene TRBJ2-1; TRBD1 aligns across 10 bases. J lost 2 bases, V lost 4 bases, and 5 bases had no gene match. Germline CDR1 reads LGHNA; CDR2 reads YSYQKL. The length of the CDR3 is 16 residues. CDR3 sequence reads: CASSPPGTGDYAEQFF. The part of the CDR3 DNA that was read is TGTGCCAGCAGCCCACCCGGGACAGGGGACTATGCTGAGCAGTTC.

Turning to this clone: The gene symbols are mouse symbols. The CDR3 goes on 1 residue after the read ends, and that part is filled in from the germline J gene. The chain is built from TRBV1 and TRBJ1-4, with D maybe TRBD1 (6 bases). The CDR3 is made up of 16 amino acids. Trimming pared 3 bases from V and 5 bases from J, leaving 16 bases between. Looked up from germline, CDR1 is NSQYPW and CDR2 is LRSPGD (reference sequence). The covered CDR3 bases are TGCACCTGCAGTGCGGTCTCCGGGACACTAAACGAAAGATTATTT. It is translated as CTCSAVSGTLNERLF. The CDR3 as a whole reads CTCSAVSGTLNERLFF.

About this clone: Gene and germline names: mouse. Read coverage stops 1 residue before the CDR3 terminus; the germline J gene supplies the remainder. V usage is TRBV1 and J usage is TRBJ1-4; 11 nucleotides match TRBD1. Losses at the gene ends were 4 bases for V and 7 bases for J; bases not matched to a gene: 8. Germline V gene sequence: CDR1 NSQYPW, CDR2 LRSPGD (reference sequence). CDR3 length equals 16 residues. The CDR3 DNA, read in part, is TGCACCTGCAGTGGGACAGGGGGCCTCCACGGCGAAAGATTATTT. This encodes CTCSGTGGLHGERLF. The entire CDR3 protein reads CTCSGTGGLHGERLFF.

Notes on this clone: Germline and genes here are mouse. The DNA ends 1 residue before the CDR3 does, and the rest of the CDR3 is filled in from the germline J gene. The chain joins TRBV13-1 to TRBJ1-4, with D perhaps matching TRBD1 (5 bases). The CDR3 is 15 residues long. V lost 0 bases to trimming and J lost 3 bases, with 9 bases between them. The germline CDR1 and CDR2 sequences are NSHNY and SYGAGN. CDR3 DNA (partial): TGTGCCAGCAGTGATGTGGGGGGAACCAACGAAAGATTATTT. Translation gives CASSDVGGTNERLF. The whole CDR3 sequence reads CASSDVGGTNERLFF.

Remarks on this clone: In this CDR3 the conserved last residue, phenylalanine or tryptophan, is missing, so a read error is likely. It is unclear where the CDR3 begins or ends on the DNA, so no DNA is shown, and the CDR3 is as TCRdb lists it. Genes and germline come from the mouse. The chain has TRBV4 and TRBJ2-6; TRBD1, the D gene given by the table, was not confirmed from the DNA. TRBJ2-6 is a pseudogene. The germline V gene has CDR1 LGHDT and CDR2 YNNKQL (reference sequence). The CDR3 comprises 14 residues, both ends counted. Here the CDR3 reads CASPDRGAALALTD.

This clone has more than one count but fewer than ten. Gene names are mouse gene names. Read sequence stops 1 residue before the CDR3 end, and the germline J gene provides the missing end. This sequence joins TRBV14 and TRBJ2-7; 7 bases align to TRBD2. Germline CDR1 SGHDT, CDR2 FRDEAV. The CDR3 is 13 amino acids. With 5 bases clipped from V and 0 bases from J, the junction kept 2 bases outside the gene matches. CDR3 bases read: TGTGCCAGCAGACCTGGGGGCTCCTATGAACAGTAC. Translating it yields CASRPGGSYEQY. The whole CDR3 reads CASRPGGSYEQYF.